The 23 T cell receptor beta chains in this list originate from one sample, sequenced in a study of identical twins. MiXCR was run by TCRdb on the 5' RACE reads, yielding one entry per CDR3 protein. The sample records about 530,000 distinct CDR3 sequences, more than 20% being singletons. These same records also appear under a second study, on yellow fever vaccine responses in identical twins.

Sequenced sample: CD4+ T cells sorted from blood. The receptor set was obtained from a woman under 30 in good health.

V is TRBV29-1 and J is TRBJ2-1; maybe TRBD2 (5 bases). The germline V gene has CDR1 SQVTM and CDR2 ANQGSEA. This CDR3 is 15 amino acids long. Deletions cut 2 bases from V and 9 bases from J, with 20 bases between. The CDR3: CSVEPLALGSSEQFF. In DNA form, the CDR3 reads TGCAGCGTTGAACCTTTAGCACTTGGGAGTAGTGAGCAGTTCTTC.

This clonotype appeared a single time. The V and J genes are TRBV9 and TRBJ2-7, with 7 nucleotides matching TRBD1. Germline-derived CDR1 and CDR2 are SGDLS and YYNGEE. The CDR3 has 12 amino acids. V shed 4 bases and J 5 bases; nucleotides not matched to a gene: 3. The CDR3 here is CASSTTGNEQYF. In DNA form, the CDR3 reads TGTGCCAGCAGCACGACAGGGAACGAGCAGTACTTC.

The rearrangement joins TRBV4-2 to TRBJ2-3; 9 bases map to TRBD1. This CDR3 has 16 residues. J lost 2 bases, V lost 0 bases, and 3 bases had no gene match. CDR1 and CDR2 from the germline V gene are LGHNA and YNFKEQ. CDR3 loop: CASSQEGQGLTDTQYF. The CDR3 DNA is TGTGCCAGCAGCCAAGAAGGACAGGGGCTCACAGATACGCAGTATTTT.

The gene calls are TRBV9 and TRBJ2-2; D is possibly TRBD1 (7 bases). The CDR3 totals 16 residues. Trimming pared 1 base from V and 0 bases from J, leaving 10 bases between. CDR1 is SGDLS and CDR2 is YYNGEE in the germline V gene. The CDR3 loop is CASSVPGGSNTGELFF. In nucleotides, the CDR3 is TGTGCCAGCAGCGTACCAGGGGGGTCGAACACCGGGGAGCTGTTTTTT.

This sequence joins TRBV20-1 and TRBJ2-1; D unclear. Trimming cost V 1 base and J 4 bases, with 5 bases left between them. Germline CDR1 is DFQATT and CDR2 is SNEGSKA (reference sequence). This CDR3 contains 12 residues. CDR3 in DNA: TGCAGTGCTAGAGGACGGTACAATGAGCAGTTCTTC. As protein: CSARGRYNEQFF.

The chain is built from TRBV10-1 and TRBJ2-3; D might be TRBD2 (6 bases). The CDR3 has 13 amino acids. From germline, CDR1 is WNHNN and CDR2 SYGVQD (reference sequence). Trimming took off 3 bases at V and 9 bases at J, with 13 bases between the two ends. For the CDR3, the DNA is TGCGCCAGCAGTGAAGTTAGCCGGGGGACGCAGTATTTT. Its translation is CASSEVSRGTQYF.

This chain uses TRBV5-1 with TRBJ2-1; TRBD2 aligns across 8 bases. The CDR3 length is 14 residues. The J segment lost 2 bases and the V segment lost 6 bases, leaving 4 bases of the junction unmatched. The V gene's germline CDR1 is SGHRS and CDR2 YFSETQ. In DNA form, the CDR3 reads TGCGCCAGCACCCGGGGGGGCCCCTACAATGAGCAGTTCTTC. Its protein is CASTRGGPYNEQFF. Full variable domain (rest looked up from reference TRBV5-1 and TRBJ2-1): KAGVTQTPRYLIKTRGQQVTLSCSPISGHRSVSWYQQTPGQGLQFLFEYFSETQRNKGNFPGRFSGRQFSNSRSEMNVSTLELGDSALYLCASTRGGPYNEQFFGPGTRLTVL.

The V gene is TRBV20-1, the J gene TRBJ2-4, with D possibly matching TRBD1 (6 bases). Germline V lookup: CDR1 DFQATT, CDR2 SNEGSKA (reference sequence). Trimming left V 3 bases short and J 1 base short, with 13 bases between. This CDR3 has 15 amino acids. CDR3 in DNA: TGCAGTGCTAGTTTTTATCAGGGGGCCAAAAACATTCAGTACTTC. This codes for CSASFYQGAKNIQYF.

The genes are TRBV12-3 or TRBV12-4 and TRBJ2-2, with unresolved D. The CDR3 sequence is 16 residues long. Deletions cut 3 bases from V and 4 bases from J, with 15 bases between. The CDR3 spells CASSFAVTPATGELFF. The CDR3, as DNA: TGTGCCAGCAGTTTCGCCGTGACCCCAGCCACCGGGGAGCTGTTTTTT.

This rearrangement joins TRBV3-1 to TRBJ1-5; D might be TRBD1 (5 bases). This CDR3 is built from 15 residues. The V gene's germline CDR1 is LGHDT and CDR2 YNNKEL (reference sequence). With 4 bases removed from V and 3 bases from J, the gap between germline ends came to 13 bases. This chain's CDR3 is CASSLGGAVNQPQHF. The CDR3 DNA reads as TGTGCCAGCAGCCTCGGAGGGGCAGTCAATCAGCCCCAGCATTTT.

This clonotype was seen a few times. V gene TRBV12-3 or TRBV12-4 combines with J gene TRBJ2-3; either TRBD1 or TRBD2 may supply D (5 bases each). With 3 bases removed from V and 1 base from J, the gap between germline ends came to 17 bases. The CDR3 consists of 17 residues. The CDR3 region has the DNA TGTGCCAGCAGTTTTTTTGGGAGTGGGGGACGCACAGATACGCAGTATTTT. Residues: CASSFFGSGGRTDTQYF.

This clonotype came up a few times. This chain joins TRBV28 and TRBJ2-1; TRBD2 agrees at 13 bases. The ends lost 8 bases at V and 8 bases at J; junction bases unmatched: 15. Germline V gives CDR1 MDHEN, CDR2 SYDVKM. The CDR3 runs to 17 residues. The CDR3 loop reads CASGRGLLAGGAHEQFF. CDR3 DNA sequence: TGTGCCAGCGGGAGGGGGTTACTAGCGGGAGGGGCTCATGAGCAGTTCTTC.

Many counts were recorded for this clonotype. CDR3 sequence reads: CASSPKRDEPGEQFF. The CDR3 nucleotides are TGTGCCAGCAGCCCTAAGAGAGACGAACCGGGTGAGCAGTTCTTC. The chain employs TRBV5-6 and TRBJ2-1; D uncertain. The length of the CDR3 is 15 residues. The germline CDR1 and CDR2 sequences are SGHDT and YYEEEE. V was shortened by 4 bases and J by 9 bases, with 20 bases between the two germline ends.

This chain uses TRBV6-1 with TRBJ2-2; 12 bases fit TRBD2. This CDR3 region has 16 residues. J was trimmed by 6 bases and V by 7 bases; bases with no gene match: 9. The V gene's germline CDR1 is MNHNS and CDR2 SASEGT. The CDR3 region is CASTLLAGGLAGELFF. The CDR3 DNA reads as TGTGCCAGCACCCTCCTAGCGGGGGGGCTTGCCGGGGAGCTGTTTTTT.

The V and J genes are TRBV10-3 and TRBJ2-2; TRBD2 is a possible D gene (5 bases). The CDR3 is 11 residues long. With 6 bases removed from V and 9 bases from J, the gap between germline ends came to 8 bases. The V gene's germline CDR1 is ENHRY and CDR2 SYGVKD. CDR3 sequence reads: CAIREDRELFF. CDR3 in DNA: TGTGCCATCAGGGAGGACCGGGAGCTGTTTTTT.

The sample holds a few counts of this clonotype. In DNA form, the CDR3 reads TGTGCCAGCAGACCACCCGGGGGGGCAAATCAGCCCCAGCATTTT. Translating gives CASRPPGGANQPQHF. The gene calls are TRBV28 and TRBJ1-5; tentative D call: TRBD1 (6 bases). The CDR3 is 15 residues long. The germline CDR1 and CDR2 sequences are MDHEN and SYDVKM. The germline V and J ends were trimmed by 6 bases and 4 bases, with 16 bases remaining between them.

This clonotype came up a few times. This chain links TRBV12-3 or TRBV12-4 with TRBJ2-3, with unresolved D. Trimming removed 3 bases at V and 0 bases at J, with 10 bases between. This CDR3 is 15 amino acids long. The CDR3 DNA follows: TGTGCCAGCAGTTTCCGATACATTAGCACAGATACGCAGTATTTT. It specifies CASSFRYISTDTQYF.

CDR3 in DNA: TGCGCCAGCAGCCAAGGCGTCGGGGCCTTAGTCCACGAGCAGTACTTC. Its translation is CASSQGVGALVHEQYF. The chain joins TRBV4-1 to TRBJ2-7; D might be TRBD1 or TRBD2, each matching 5 bases. V shed 1 base and J shed 5 bases, with 18 bases lying between them. CDR1 is MGHRA and CDR2 is YSYEKL in the germline V gene. The length of the CDR3 is 16 residues.

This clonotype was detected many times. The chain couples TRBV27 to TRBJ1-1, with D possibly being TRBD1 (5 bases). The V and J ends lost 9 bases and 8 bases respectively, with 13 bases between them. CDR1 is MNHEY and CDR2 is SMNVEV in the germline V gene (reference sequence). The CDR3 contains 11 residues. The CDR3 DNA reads TGTGCCAGGTGTTTCAGGGTCGAAGCTTTCTTT. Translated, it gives CARCFRVEAFF.

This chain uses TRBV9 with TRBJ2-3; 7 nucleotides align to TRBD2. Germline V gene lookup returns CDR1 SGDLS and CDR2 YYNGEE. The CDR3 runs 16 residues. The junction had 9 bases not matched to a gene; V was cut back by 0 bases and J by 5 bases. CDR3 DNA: TGTGCCAGCAGCGTAGCCGGGAGGCCCCCCCAAGATACGCAGTATTTT. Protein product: CASSVAGRPPQDTQYF.

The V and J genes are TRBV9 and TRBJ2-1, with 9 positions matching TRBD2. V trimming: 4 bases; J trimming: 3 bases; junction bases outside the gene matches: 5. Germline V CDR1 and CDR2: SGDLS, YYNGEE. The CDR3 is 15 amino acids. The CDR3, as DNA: TGTGCCAGCAGCCCCGGGACTAGCTTCTACAATGAGCAGTTCTTC. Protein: CASSPGTSFYNEQFF.

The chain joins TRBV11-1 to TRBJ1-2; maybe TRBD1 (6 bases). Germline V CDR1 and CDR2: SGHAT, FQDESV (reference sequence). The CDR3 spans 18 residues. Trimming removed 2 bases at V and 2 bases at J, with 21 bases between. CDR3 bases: TGTGCCAGCAGCTTATTGTTCAAGGGGGACGCATTAAACTATGGCTACACCTTC. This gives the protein CASSLLFKGDALNYGYTF. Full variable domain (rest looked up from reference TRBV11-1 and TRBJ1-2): EAEVAQSPRYKITEKSQAVAFWCDPISGHATLYWYRQILGQGPELLVQFQDESVVDDSQLPKDRFSAERLKGVDSTLKIQPAELGDSAMYLCASSLLFKGDALNYGYTFGSGTRLTVV.

CDR3 sequence (DNA): TGTGCCAGCAGCTTGCACCAGGGGATGAACACTGAAGCTTTCTTT. It encodes CASSLHQGMNTEAFF. The chain carries TRBV5-4 and TRBJ1-1, with a tentative D call TRBD1 (6 bases). This CDR3 is 15 amino acids long. Trimming cost V 1 base and J 0 bases, with 10 bases left between them. The germline CDR1 and CDR2 sequences are SGHNT and YYREEE (reference sequence).